This TCR beta chain is from a study of T cell repertoires in cytomegalovirus infection. Study summary: CMV infection together with matching HLA type was indicated by public TCR beta signatures. The study's findings and limits: Dominant in the ex vivo response were TCR beta clonotypes restricted by HLA-C and specific for CMV.

About this clonotype: What it recognizes is unknown.

The CDR3 is 17 residues long. V was clipped by 7 bases and J by 3 bases; unmatched bases: 8. From germline, CDR1 is MDHEN and CDR2 SYDVKM. TCRdb reprocessed the reads with MiXCR, giving one entry per CDR3 protein. The sample includes about 300,000 distinct CDR3 sequences, about 9.1% of them seen just once. The source material was PBMCs. This TCR was recovered from a human donor in good health (CMV status not recorded). Some clones in this sample may be carry-over from other donors' samples. The V gene is TRBV28, the J gene TRBJ2-2, with 13 bases matching TRBD2. CDR3 sequence reads: CASTAFGLAGDTGELFF. CDR3 in DNA: TGTGCCAGCACCGCATTCGGACTAGCGGGAGACACCGGGGAGCTGTTTTTT.